The next 13 T cell receptor beta chains were all read from a single sample in a study of T-cell reconstitution after alpha-beta-depleted transplantation in children. TCRbeta library construction was performed incorporating unique molecular identifiers. MiXCR was run by TCRdb on the PCR reads, yielding one entry per CDR3 protein. The table lists about 300,000 distinct CDR3 sequences, around 10% of them singletons. The sample consisted of PBMCs, taken before TCRalphabeta/CD19-depleted stem cell transplant. The receptors were sampled from a boy less than two years old with acute myeloid leukemia, due to receive a stem cell transplant.

The chain uses TRBV14 and TRBJ2-7, with D tentatively TRBD1 (6 bases). The CDR3 runs to 16 residues. The germline V and J ends were trimmed by 1 base and 2 bases, with 15 bases remaining between them. Per the germline V gene, CDR1 is SGHDN and CDR2 is FVKESK. The CDR3 coding sequence is TGTGCCAGCAGCCAAGCAAACGGACAGCTCGCCTACGAGCAGTACTTC. Translation: CASSQANGQLAYEQYF.

V is TRBV6-5 and J is TRBJ1-3; D not certain. Trimming pared 0 bases from V and 0 bases from J, leaving 6 bases between. CDR3 length: 15 residues. The germline V gene has CDR1 MNHEY and CDR2 SVGAGI. This CDR3 reads CASSYSATSGNTIYF. As DNA, the CDR3 is TGTGCCAGCAGTTACTCAGCTACCTCTGGAAACACCATATATTTT.

The chain joins TRBV6-5 to TRBJ1-1, with D possibly TRBD1 on 6 matching bases. Looked up from germline, CDR1 is MNHEY and CDR2 is SVGAGI. This CDR3 has 18 amino acids. Trimming took 0 bases from V and 4 from J, leaving 21 bases between them. In DNA form, the CDR3 reads TGTGCCAGCAGTTACTCGAGAAGGCCCGGACAGCGAAGCACTGAAGCTTTCTTT. Residues: CASSYSRRPGQRSTEAFF.

This clonotype was counted many times. V is TRBV7-3 and J is TRBJ2-4; 7 bases are shared with TRBD2. The length of the CDR3 is 18 residues. Per the germline V gene, CDR1 is SGHTA and CDR2 is FQGTGA. The junction had 12 bases not matched to a gene; V was cut back by 4 bases and J by 0 bases. CDR3 bases: TGTGCCAGCAGCTCCTCCGGGACTATCGATCTAGCCAAAAACATTCAGTACTTC. It encodes CASSSSGTIDLAKNIQYF.

In its sample, this clonotype was seen many times. The chain employs TRBV29-1 and TRBJ1-3; D remains unclear. Germline V gives CDR1 SQVTM, CDR2 ANQGSEA. Deletions cut 4 bases from V and 0 bases from J, with 4 bases between. The CDR3 consists of 12 residues. The CDR3 spells CSVGSSGNTIYF. CDR3 sequence (DNA): TGCAGCGTTGGGAGCTCTGGAAACACCATATATTTT.

This clonotype was seen many times. This chain joins TRBV5-1 and TRBJ2-1; 8 bases fit TRBD2. From germline, CDR1 is SGHRS and CDR2 YFSETQ. V shed 4 bases and J 13 bases; nucleotides not matched to a gene: 7. The CDR3 runs to 12 residues. The CDR3: CASSLTSGSQFF. CDR3 nucleotides: TGCGCCAGCAGCCTAACTAGCGGAAGCCAGTTCTTC.

The rearrangement links TRBV4-3 to TRBJ2-1; D not resolved. The CDR3 loop spans 15 amino acids. Between the trimmed V and J ends, which lost 2 bases and 4 bases, there was a span of 12 bases. From germline, CDR1 is LGHNA and CDR2 YSLEER. CDR3: CASSQKSLRYNEQFF. DNA of the CDR3: TGCGCCAGCAGCCAAAAGTCACTACGGTACAATGAGCAGTTCTTC.

This clonotype was seen many times. Compared with germline, one end of the junction differs, possibly owing to a read error. The chain combines TRBV29-1 with TRBJ1-1; D call uncertain. The CDR3 is 9 residues long. CDR1 is SQVTM and CDR2 is ANQGSEA in the germline V gene. In DNA form, the CDR3 reads TGCAGCGTTGGTGACGAGGAAGACTTT. It specifies CSVGDEEDF.

This clonotype was seen ten or more times. This rearrangement joins TRBV6-6 to TRBJ2-7, with D possibly matching TRBD1 (6 bases). Per the germline V gene, CDR1 is MNHNY and CDR2 is SVGAGI (reference sequence). The CDR3 is made up of 15 amino acids. V shed 2 bases and J shed 4 bases, with 15 bases lying between them. The CDR3 region is CASSYGGAETYEQYF. For the CDR3, the DNA is TGTGCCAGCAGTTACGGGGGCGCGGAGACATACGAGCAGTACTTC.

This clonotype showed up just a few times. This rearrangement joins TRBV6-2 or TRBV6-3 to TRBJ2-7; D uncertain. V lost 0 bases, J lost 4 bases, and 10 bases lay in between. This CDR3 has 14 amino acids. CDR1 is MNHEY and CDR2 is SVGEGT in the germline V gene. CDR3 amino acids: CASSYSFSGYEQYF. CDR3 nucleotides: TGTGCCAGCAGTTACTCGTTTTCGGGTTACGAGCAGTACTTC.

This clonotype was counted many times. Here the CDR3 reads CASSYWSPSDEQFF. CDR3 in DNA: TGTGCCAGCAGTTACTGGTCCCCATCCGATGAGCAGTTCTTC. The chain links TRBV6-5 to TRBJ2-1; D ambiguous. The CDR3 has 14 residues. The V end was cut by 1 base, the J end by 8 bases, with 12 bases between. Germline V gives CDR1 MNHEY, CDR2 SVGAGI.

There are many counts of this clonotype. In nucleotides, the CDR3 is TGCAGTGCTAGAGATCAATCGAAGTCAAGGACTAGCGGGAGAGTGCAGTACTTC. As protein: CSARDQSKSRTSGRVQYF. The chain recombines TRBV20-1 with TRBJ2-7; TRBD2 matches 13 bases. The ends lost 0 bases at V and 9 bases at J; junction bases unmatched: 17. CDR1 DFQATT and CDR2 SNEGSKA come from the germline V gene (reference sequence). The CDR3 contains 18 residues.

In its sample, this clonotype was seen many times. The chain's CDR3 is CSAALVSGELFF. The CDR3 nucleotides are TGCAGTGCAGCTTTGGTGTCCGGGGAGCTGTTTTTT. The chain carries TRBV20-1 and TRBJ2-2; D gene unclear. Germline CDR1 DFQATT, CDR2 SNEGSKA (reference sequence). The CDR3 consists of 12 residues. With 6 bases removed from V and 6 bases from J, the gap between germline ends came to 11 bases.